What follows are 23 T cell receptor beta chains derived from one specimen sequenced in a study of identifying expanded T cells in peripheral blood. Data came from immunoSEQ multiplex PCR; TCRdb stores just in-frame clones and leaves some out. The data contain about 78,000 clones, approximately 85% of them singletons. The source material was blood. All receptors derive from a person aged 18-69 years in good health.

The J gene is TRBJ2-7, the V gene TRBV27; D is tentatively TRBD1 or TRBD2 (5 bases each). Trimming took off 4 bases at V and 9 bases at J, with 16 bases between the two ends. The CDR3 covers 13 residues. CDR1 MNHEY and CDR2 SMNVEV come from the germline V gene (reference sequence). CDR3 sequence (DNA): TGTGCCAGCAGTTCCGCCGGGACGGCAACGCAGTACTTC. This codes for CASSSAGTATQYF.

A note on this clone: This may arise from a read error, as a much more abundant clone is one base away. The chain recombines TRBV27 with TRBJ1-2; 9 bases align to TRBD1. Germline CDR1 MNHEY, CDR2 SMNVEV (reference sequence). This CDR3 spans 15 amino acids. CDR3 residues: CVSSLGGTGIRGYTF. Here the CDR3 DNA reads TGTGTCAGCAGTTTAGGAGGGACAGGGATTCGGGGCTACACCTTC.

The chain links TRBV6-1 to TRBJ1-4, with D possibly matching TRBD1 (6 bases). The length of the CDR3 is 17 residues. V lost 6 bases and J 6 bases, leaving 23 bases between the germline ends. The germline V gene has CDR1 MNHNS and CDR2 SASEGT. CDR3 sequence: CASSETPLRGLDEKLFF. CDR3 DNA: TGTGCCAGCAGCGAAACTCCCCTCAGGGGCTTAGATGAAAAACTGTTTTTT.

J is TRBJ2-7 and V is TRBV5-5, with 10 bases matching TRBD1. The CDR3 loop spans 15 amino acids. V was clipped by 0 bases and J by 4 bases; unmatched bases: 4. Germline V gene sequence: CDR1 SGHKS, CDR2 YYEKEE (reference sequence). The CDR3 DNA is TGTGCCAGCAGCTTGGGGACAGGGGGAGTTTACGAGCAGTACTTC. Translating it yields CASSLGTGGVYEQYF.

The table lists this clone with a count of one. CDR3 protein: CASSAVTEAFF. As DNA, the CDR3 is TGTGCCAGCAGCGCCGTAACTGAAGCTTTCTTT. The V and J genes are TRBV5-5 and TRBJ1-1; D uncertain. Trimming shortened V by 4 bases and J by 5 bases, and 6 bases separated the two germline ends. Germline V gives CDR1 SGHKS, CDR2 YYEKEE (reference sequence). The CDR3 has 11 residues.

Here the CDR3 DNA reads TGTGCCAGCAGCGTAGACCCCTACGAGCAGTACTTC. It yields the protein CASSVDPYEQYF. The rearrangement links TRBV9 to TRBJ2-7; no definite D call. Trimming cost V 0 bases and J 2 bases, with 3 bases left between them. The CDR3 is 12 residues long. In germline, CDR1 is SGDLS, CDR2 YYNGEE. Full variable domain (missing parts from reference TRBV9 and TRBJ2-7): DSGVTQTPKHLITATGQRVTLRCSPRSGDLSVYWYQQSLDQGLQFLIQYYNGEERAKGNILERFSAQQFPDLHSELNLSSLELGDSALYFCASSVDPYEQYFGPGTRLTVT.

The chain uses TRBV11-3 and TRBJ1-1; D gene unclear. The V end lost 3 bases, the J end lost 2 bases, and 7 bases lay between the germline ends. Germline assignment: CDR1 SGHNT and CDR2 YENEEA. The CDR3 extends over 13 amino acids. CDR3 protein: CASSLSINTEAFF. CDR3 in DNA: TGTGCCAGCAGCTTGAGCATTAACACTGAAGCTTTCTTT.

CDR3 in DNA: TGTGCCAGCTCCACAACCCGGCCCCTAAACGCCTACGAGCAGTACTTC. Translating gives CASSTTRPLNAYEQYF. The chain couples TRBV27 to TRBJ2-7; D is unresolved. Germline loops: CDR1 MNHEY, CDR2 SMNVEV (reference sequence). This CDR3 contains 16 residues. The germline V and J ends were trimmed by 8 bases and 2 bases, with 22 bases remaining between them.

V is TRBV19 and J is TRBJ1-1; 8 positions match TRBD1. Germline-derived CDR1 and CDR2 are LNHDA and SQIVND (reference sequence). V dropped 0 bases and J dropped 8; count of bases not matched to a gene: 5. The CDR3 extends over 14 amino acids. The CDR3 sequence is CASSIDRGTGEAFF. The CDR3 bases are TGTGCCAGTAGTATAGATCGAGGGACAGGCGAAGCTTTCTTT.

This clone has a single count. This chain connects TRBV6-5 to TRBJ1-2; 8 bases line up with TRBD1. Losses at the gene ends were 5 bases for V and 2 bases for J; bases not matched to a gene: 7. Germline loops: CDR1 MNHEY, CDR2 SVGAGI. The CDR3 contains 15 residues. The CDR3 loop is CASSHDRGDNYGYTF. CDR3 nucleotide sequence: TGTGCCAGCAGTCACGACAGGGGCGACAACTATGGCTACACCTTC.

The rearrangement joins TRBV28 to TRBJ1-4, with D possibly TRBD1 on 6 matching bases. V was shortened by 8 bases and J by 4 bases, with 23 bases between the two germline ends. Germline CDR1 MDHEN, CDR2 SYDVKM. This CDR3 region has 17 residues. CDR3: CASGVEGGTAFNEKLFF. CDR3 in DNA: TGTGCCAGCGGGGTGGAGGGGGGAACGGCCTTTAATGAAAAACTGTTTTTT.

The chain uses TRBV29-1 and TRBJ2-2; 7 bases are shared with TRBD1. CDR1 and CDR2 (germline): SQVTM, ANQGSEA. CDR3 length: 15 residues. The ends lost 5 bases at V and 2 bases at J; junction bases unmatched: 8. CDR3 sequence: CSVQRGTENTGELFF. CDR3 sequence (DNA): TGCAGCGTTCAGAGGGGGACAGAAAACACCGGGGAGCTGTTTTTT.

This chain joins TRBV15 and TRBJ2-3; 9 bases agree with TRBD2. CDR3 length equals 18 residues. V shed 7 bases, J shed 5 bases, and the junction held 19 bases outside the gene matches. The germline V gene has CDR1 LNHNV and CDR2 YYDKDF (reference sequence). In DNA form, the CDR3 reads TGTGCCACCACTCCCCTCCTGGGAGCGGGAGGAGGTCTAGATACGCAGTATTTT. Its translation is CATTPLLGAGGGLDTQYF. The variable domain in full, completed from reference TRBV15 and TRBJ2-3, reads DAMVIQNPRYQVTQFGKPVTLSCSQTLNHNVMYWYQQKSSQAPKLLFHYYDKDFNNEADTPDNFQSRRPNTSFCFLDIRSPGLGDTAMYLCATTPLLGAGGGLDTQYFGPGTRLTVL.

The rearrangement links TRBV7-8 to TRBJ2-3; 10 bases fit TRBD2. The germline V gene encodes CDR1 SGHVS and CDR2 FQNEAQ. The V and J ends lost 3 bases and 3 bases, in that order; junction bases with no gene match: 9. The CDR3 runs to 17 residues. Here the CDR3 DNA reads TGTGCCAGCAGCTTGTGGCTAGCGGGAGATGGAACAGATACGCAGTATTTT. It codes for CASSLWLAGDGTDTQYF.

CDR3 loop: CSVAREIGNTIYF. The CDR3 DNA is TGCAGCGTTGCCAGGGAGATCGGAAACACCATATATTTT. This chain uses TRBV29-1 with TRBJ1-3; D possibly corresponds to TRBD1 (5 bases). V was trimmed by 4 bases and J by 4 bases, leaving 11 bases between them. The CDR3 runs to 13 residues. In germline, CDR1 is SQVTM, CDR2 ANQGSEA.

This sequence joins TRBV28 and TRBJ2-3; 7 nucleotides align to TRBD2. The J segment lost 0 bases and the V segment lost 5 bases, leaving 8 bases of the junction unmatched. CDR3 length: 16 residues. Germline V gene sequence: CDR1 MDHEN, CDR2 SYDVKM. In DNA, the CDR3 is TGTGCCAGCAGTATACCTAGCGGAACTAGCACAGATACGCAGTATTTT. The encoded protein is CASSIPSGTSTDTQYF.

The rearrangement joins TRBV19 to TRBJ2-7; D perhaps matches TRBD2 (6 bases). The germline V and J ends were trimmed by 4 bases and 2 bases, with 12 bases remaining between them. This CDR3 comprises 14 residues. CDR1 and CDR2 from the germline V gene are LNHDA and SQIVND (reference sequence). Here the CDR3 DNA reads TGTGCCAGTAGTAGGCCAGGAGGGACCTACGAGCAGTACTTC. As protein: CASSRPGGTYEQYF.

The table lists this clone with a count of one. The chain uses TRBV2 and TRBJ1-4, with 9 bases matching TRBD1. This CDR3 comprises 15 residues. The V segment lost 6 bases and the J segment 5 bases; nucleotides outside the gene matches: 7. Germline V gene lookup returns CDR1 SNHLY and CDR2 FYNNEI. CDR3 DNA: TGTGCCAGCAGATACACAGGACAGGGGAATGAAAAACTGTTTTTT. Its protein product is CASRYTGQGNEKLFF. Looking up the rest from reference TRBV2 and TRBJ1-4 gives the full variable domain: EPEVTQTPSHQVTQMGQEVILRCVPISNHLYFYWYRQILGQKVEFLVSFYNNEISEKSEIFDDQFSVERPDGSNFTLKIRSTKLEDSAMYFCASRYTGQGNEKLFFGSGTQLSVL.

The chain has TRBV6-5 and TRBJ1-1; D is uncertain. Trimming shortened V by 3 bases and J by 4 bases, and 9 bases separated the two germline ends. The CDR3 is 13 amino acids. The germline gives CDR1 MNHEY, CDR2 SVGAGI. CDR3 residues: CASSYGPGTEAFF. In DNA, the CDR3 is TGTGCCAGCAGTTATGGCCCAGGCACTGAAGCTTTCTTT.

The chain has TRBV5-1 and TRBJ2-1; perhaps D is TRBD1 or TRBD2 (5 bases each). This CDR3 has 16 amino acids. V was cut by 0 bases and J by 1 base, with 11 bases left in between. Germline V CDR1 and CDR2: SGHRS, YFSETQ. CDR3 bases: TGCGCCAGCAGCTTGGGTGGGACGCTATCCTACAATGAGCAGTTCTTC. Its protein is CASSLGGTLSYNEQFF.

The rearrangement uses TRBV7-9 and TRBJ2-3; 8 nucleotides agree with TRBD2. V lost 6 bases, J lost 2 bases, and 4 bases stayed unmatched. This CDR3 region has 14 residues. Germline V gene lookup returns CDR1 SEHNR and CDR2 FQNEAQ (reference sequence). The CDR3 spells CASSTSGNTDTQYF. The CDR3 DNA is TGTGCCAGCAGTACTAGCGGAAACACAGATACGCAGTATTTT.

This chain joins TRBV7-9 and TRBJ1-2; 9 bases fit TRBD1. This CDR3 comprises 15 residues. With V trimmed by 5 bases and J by 5 bases, 9 bases remained unmatched. Per the germline V gene, CDR1 is SEHNR and CDR2 is FQNEAQ (reference sequence). The CDR3 DNA sequence: TGTGCCAGCAGCCAAGGGGGACAGGGAAGATATGGCTACACCTTC. This codes for CASSQGGQGRYGYTF.

This clone was seen a single time. The chain links TRBV7-2 to TRBJ2-7; TRBD2 matches at 8 bases. V lost 5 bases and J lost 9; bases outside the gene matches: 12. From germline, CDR1 is SGHTA and CDR2 FQGNSA. The CDR3 is 14 residues long. The CDR3, as DNA: TGTGCCAGCAGCCCAGGCGCGGGGCTAGCGGGGCAGTACTTC. Residues: CASSPGAGLAGQYF.